Reported below is one T cell receptor beta chain. The target antigen is unknown. This record belongs to a study of cytomegalovirus exposure and HLA in healthy donors. Overall study results and limits: Immune exposure information comprised only CMV serostatus. A later analysis reportedly found fewer N-insertions in an Asian-associated ancestry cluster than the approximately 670-donor mean. Roughly uniform sequencing depth across donors was assumed, possibly incorrectly. In a later analysis, HLA-associated TCR beta chains were more clonally expanded than equally common others.

The PCR ran on 60 Vbeta and 13 Jbeta primers. The protocol was immunoSEQ multiplex PCR, while the TCRdb copy is restricted to in-frame clones and leaves out a portion. The sample totals about 140,000 clones; its top ten clones hold around 2.2%. With V trimmed by 0 bases and J by 0 bases, 11 bases remained unmatched. In germline, CDR1 is KGHSH, CDR2 LQKENI. This CDR3 contains 19 residues. This rearrangement joins TRBV18 to TRBJ1-1, with 9 bases aligning to TRBD1. The sequencing sample was made of PBMCs. The sequence came from a woman in her late teens or twenties in good health and CMV-seronegative. The CDR3 spells CASSPPRQGETKMNTEAFF. CDR3 in DNA: TGTGCCAGCTCACCACCCCGACAGGGGGAGACGAAGATGAACACTGAAGCTTTCTTT.